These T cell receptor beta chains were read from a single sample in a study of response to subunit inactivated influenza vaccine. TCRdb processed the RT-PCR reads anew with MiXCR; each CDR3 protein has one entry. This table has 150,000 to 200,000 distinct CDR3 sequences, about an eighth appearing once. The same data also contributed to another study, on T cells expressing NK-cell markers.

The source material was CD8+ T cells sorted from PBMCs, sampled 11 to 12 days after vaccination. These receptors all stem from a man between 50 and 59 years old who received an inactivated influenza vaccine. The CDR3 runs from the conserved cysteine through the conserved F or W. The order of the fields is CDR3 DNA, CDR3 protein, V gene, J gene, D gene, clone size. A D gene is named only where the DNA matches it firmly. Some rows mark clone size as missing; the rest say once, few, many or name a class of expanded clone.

TGTGCCAGCAGCCCCCGGACAGAATCCTACGAGCAGTACTTC	CASSPRTESYEQYF	TRBV9	TRBJ2-7	NA	NA
TGTGCCAGCATCCGGGGTTTACTAGCGGGGGGGGATGAGCAGTTCTTC	CASIRGLLAGGDEQFF	TRBV2	TRBJ2-1	TRBD2	many
TGCGCCAGCAGCCTGGGACTAGCGGGCGGCAAAAACATTCAGTACTTC	CASSLGLAGGKNIQYF	TRBV4-3	TRBJ2-4	TRBD2	few
TGTGCCAGCAGTTTGTCACAGGCCCTCTACGAGCAGTACTTC	CASSLSQALYEQYF	TRBV12-3/TRBV12-4	TRBJ2-7	NA	NA
TGCGCCAGCAGCCACTTCCTGGGGAGGACTAGCGGGATAGGATACAATGAGCAGTTCTTC	CASSHFLGRTSGIGYNEQFF	TRBV4-3	TRBJ2-1	TRBD2	few
TGTGCCAGCAGCTTAGTTGAGACCCAGTACTTC	CASSLVETQYF	TRBV11-2	TRBJ2-5	NA	many
TGCGCCAGCACTTACAGGGGGGAGCAGTACTTC	CASTYRGEQYF	TRBV10-2	TRBJ2-7	TRBD1	NA
TGCAGTGCTAGACCACCGGGACTAGCGGGGTCCGTCTCCTACGAGCAGTACTTC	CSARPPGLAGSVSYEQYF	TRBV20-1	TRBJ2-7	TRBD2	few
TGCGCCAGCAGCCAAGAGGGCAGAACTAATGAAAAACTGTTTTTT	CASSQEGRTNEKLFF	TRBV4-3	TRBJ1-4	NA	many
TGTGCCAGCAGCGGTCTTGTTCCCGAGCAGTACTTC	CASSGLVPEQYF	TRBV12-3/TRBV12-4	TRBJ2-7	NA	NA
TGTGCCAGCAGGGACGATTCCGGGGAGCTGTTTTTT	CASRDDSGELFF	TRBV6-2/TRBV6-3	TRBJ2-2	NA	NA
TGCGCCAGCAGCCAAGAGAGGACGGACAGGGTTTACGAGCAGTACTTC	CASSQERTDRVYEQYF	TRBV4-3	TRBJ2-7	TRBD1	NA
TGTGCCAGCAGTTTAGGGTTCGGCTATGGCTACACCTTC	CASSLGFGYGYTF	TRBV27	TRBJ1-2	NA	NA
TGTGCCAGCAGTTATGCGAAGACCAATGAGCAGTTCTTC	CASSYAKTNEQFF	TRBV28	TRBJ2-1	NA	many
TGTGCCAGCAGCAACAGCGGGGGACCAACTGAAGCTTTCTTT	CASSNSGGPTEAFF	TRBV7-8	TRBJ1-1	NA	NA
TGTGCCAGCAGCCACCTGGGACAGGGGAGCCACGAGCAGTACTTC	CASSHLGQGSHEQYF	TRBV14	TRBJ2-7	TRBD1	NA
TGTGCCAGCAGAGAGGGACAGGCAAACTACGAGCAGTACTTC	CASREGQANYEQYF	TRBV2	TRBJ2-7	TRBD1	few
TGTGCCAGCTCACCACCGGAAGTGGACCTCGTCTTC	CASSPPEVDLVF	TRBV18	TRBJ2-1	NA	few
TGTGCCAGCAGTTACTCGGCCAGCGGGGGGGCCAATGAGCAGTTCTTC	CASSYSASGGANEQFF	TRBV6-5	TRBJ2-1	TRBD2	NA
TGTGCCAGCAGACCGACCTTTCACCACGAGCAGTACTTC	CASRPTFHHEQYF	TRBV27	TRBJ2-7	NA	few
TGTGCCAGCAGTTACGTGGGCTACGAGCAGTACTTC	CASSYVGYEQYF	TRBV6-2/TRBV6-3	TRBJ2-7	NA	NA
TGTGCCAGCACCAAAACTGAGGGGTCCGGGATCGTAAGGGAGACCCAGTACTTC	CASTKTEGSGIVRETQYF	TRBV11-1	TRBJ2-5	NA	few
TGTGCCAGCAGCCCTTACCTGGTGAACACTGAAGCTTTCTTT	CASSPYLVNTEAFF	TRBV4-2	TRBJ1-1	NA	few
TGTGCCAGCAGTCCCACGACATGGGACGAGCAGTACTTC	CASSPTTWDEQYF	TRBV6-5	TRBJ2-7	NA	many
TGTGCCAGCAGCCAAGGGCTCCTCGTGCAGTACTTC	CASSQGLLVQYF	TRBV14	TRBJ2-7	NA	few
TGTGCCACCAGTTCTTTAGCAGAATACAATGAGCAGTTCTTC	CATSSLAEYNEQFF	TRBV24-1	TRBJ2-1	NA	NA
TGTGCCAGCAGCTTATGGGGTGACACTCTCACTGAAGCTTTCTTT	CASSLWGDTLTEAFF	TRBV11-2	TRBJ1-1	NA	NA
TGCAGTGCTAGGTCCAGGGTAGACTACGAGCAGTACTTC	CSARSRVDYEQYF	TRBV20-1	TRBJ2-7	NA	NA
TGTGCCAGCAGCAGACAGGAGACCTCCTACGAGCAGTACTTC	CASSRQETSYEQYF	TRBV7-6	TRBJ2-7	NA	NA
TGTGCCAGCAGCGCCGGACTAGCTATCAATGAGCAGTTCTTC	CASSAGLAINEQFF	TRBV2	TRBJ2-1	TRBD2	few
TGTGCCAGCAGCGACGGGACCACAGATACGCAGTATTTT	CASSDGTTDTQYF	TRBV9	TRBJ2-3	NA	few
TGTGCCAGCAGTTTACAAGGGAGCGGGACTAGCGGGTACGAGCAGTACTTC	CASSLQGSGTSGYEQYF	TRBV27	TRBJ2-7	TRBD2	few
TGCAGTGCTAGAGTGGGGGGGAACTCCTACGAGCAGTACTTC	CSARVGGNSYEQYF	TRBV20-1	TRBJ2-7	TRBD2	NA
TGTGCCAGCAGTCCAATAGCTAGCGGCAATGAGCAGTTCTTC	CASSPIASGNEQFF	TRBV27	TRBJ2-1	TRBD2	few
TGTGCCAGTAGTGCCAACTTCTATGGCTACACCTTC	CASSANFYGYTF	TRBV19	TRBJ1-2	NA	few
TGTGCCAGCACAAGCGGGGTTTTAGGAGAGACCCAGTACTTC	CASTSGVLGETQYF	TRBV6-1	TRBJ2-5	TRBD2	many
TGCGCCAGCAGCTTGGTTCATGCAGGGAGGACTGAAGCTTTCTTT	CASSLVHAGRTEAFF	TRBV5-1	TRBJ1-1	NA	NA
TGTGCCAGCAGCCTGGGACAGTACGAGCAGTACTTC	CASSLGQYEQYF	TRBV25-1	TRBJ2-7	TRBD1	many
TGCGCCAGCAGTGACGACAGGGGGCTGAGGAATGAGCAGTTCTTC	CASSDDRGLRNEQFF	TRBV10-1	TRBJ2-1	TRBD1	NA
TGTGCCAGCAGTTTTGGGGGGGCAGGCACTGAAGCTTTCTTT	CASSFGGAGTEAFF	TRBV28	TRBJ1-1	NA	many
TGTGCCAGCAGCTCTTGGGGGACAGGCTACGAGCAGTACTTC	CASSSWGTGYEQYF	TRBV7-2	TRBJ2-7	TRBD1	many
TGTGCCATCAGTGCCGACAGGAGCTCCTACGAGCAGTACTTC	CAISADRSSYEQYF	TRBV10-3	TRBJ2-7	NA	few
TGTGCCAGCAGTGAAAAGGGGCCCTCCTACGAGCAGTACTTC	CASSEKGPSYEQYF	TRBV2	TRBJ2-7	NA	many
TGCGCCAGCAGCCCGGGACACCCTGACTCTGGAAACACCATATATTTT	CASSPGHPDSGNTIYF	TRBV4-3	TRBJ1-3	NA	many
TGTGCCAGCAGTACAATCACAGGGAGCTATGGCTACACCTTC	CASSTITGSYGYTF	TRBV12-3/TRBV12-4	TRBJ1-2	NA	few
TGTGCCACCAGCGACCGGACCGTAGCAAATCAGCCCCAGCATTTT	CATSDRTVANQPQHF	TRBV15	TRBJ1-5	NA	many
TGTGCCAGCAGCGAGAGTAGCGGGATAGGCACAGATACGCAGTATTTT	CASSESSGIGTDTQYF	TRBV9	TRBJ2-3	TRBD2	NA
TGTGCCAGCAGCTTGATTATGGGAGAGGAGACCCAGTACTTC	CASSLIMGEETQYF	TRBV7-9	TRBJ2-5	NA	few
TGTGCCAGCACCCTCAGGGGGTACAATGAGCAGTTCTTC	CASTLRGYNEQFF	TRBV12-3/TRBV12-4	TRBJ2-1	TRBD1	NA